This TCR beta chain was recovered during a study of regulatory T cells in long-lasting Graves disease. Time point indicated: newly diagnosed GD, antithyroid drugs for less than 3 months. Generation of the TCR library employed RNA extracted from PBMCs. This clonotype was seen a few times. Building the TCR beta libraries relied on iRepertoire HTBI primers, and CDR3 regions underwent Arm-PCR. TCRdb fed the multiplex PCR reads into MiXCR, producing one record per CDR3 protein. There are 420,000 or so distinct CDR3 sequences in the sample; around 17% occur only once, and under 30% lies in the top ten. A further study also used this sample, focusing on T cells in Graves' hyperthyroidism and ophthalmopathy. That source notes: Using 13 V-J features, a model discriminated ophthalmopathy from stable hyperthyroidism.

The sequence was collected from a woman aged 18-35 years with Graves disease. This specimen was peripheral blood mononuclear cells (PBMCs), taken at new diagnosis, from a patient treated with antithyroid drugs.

In DNA, the CDR3 is TGTGCCAGCAGTTTATCTGATCAGCCCCAGCATTTT. Translated: CASSLSDQPQHF. V usage is TRBV28 and J usage is TRBJ1-5; D call uncertain. Germline V lookup: CDR1 MDHEN, CDR2 SYDVKM. The V gene lost 1 base and the J gene lost 5 bases, with 3 bases spanning the gap. The CDR3 runs 12 residues. Based on the CDR3 plus reference TRBV28 and TRBJ1-5, the full variable domain is DVKVTQSSRYLVKRTGEKVFLECVQDMDHENMFWYRQDPGLGLRLIYFSYDVKMKEKGDIPEGYSVSREKKERFSLILESASTNQTSMYLCASSLSDQPQHFGDGTRLSIL.